These T cell receptor beta chains were read from a single sample in a study of blood T cell repertoires in COVID-19. The table came from immunoSEQ multiplex PCR; TCRdb's copy has only in-frame clones and leaves some out. The table shows under 300,000 clones, with around 81% occurring only once. Material for sequencing was peripheral blood. The source of these receptors is a woman between 55 and 75 years old with active or convalescent COVID-19. The CDR3 runs from the conserved cysteine through the conserved F or W. A D gene is named only where the DNA matches it firmly. Expanded clones get a size class; other rows say once, few or many, or leave the size out.

J gene	clone size	D gene	V gene	CDR3 protein	CDR3 DNA
TRBJ1-6	.	.	TRBV2	CASSEGRNNSPLHF	TGTGCCAGCAGTGAAGGCAGAAATAATTCACCCCTCCACTTT
TRBJ2-3	.	.	TRBV3-1/TRBV3-2	CASSQGVGKASTDTQYF	TGTGCCAGCAGCCAAGGGGTGGGCAAGGCTAGCACAGATACGCAGTATTTT
TRBJ2-1	few	TRBD2	TRBV9	CASSVGPSGGNEQFF	TGTGCCAGCAGCGTAGGTCCTAGCGGGGGGAATGAGCAGTTCTTC
TRBJ1-3	.	.	TRBV2	CASHSTGGNTIYF	TGTGCCAGCCATTCGACAGGAGGAAACACCATATATTTT
TRBJ1-1	.	TRBD1	TRBV4-1	CASSQARDRYTEAFF	TGCGCCAGCAGCCAAGCCCGGGACAGGTACACTGAAGCTTTCTTT
TRBJ1-6	.	.	TRBV15	CATSLNLMVGITGTPLHF	TGTGCCACCAGTCTTAACCTAATGGTCGGCATTACAGGGACACCCCTCCACTTT
TRBJ2-7	.	.	TRBV19	CASSWGDSFPEQYF	TGTGCCAGTAGCTGGGGCGATAGCTTCCCCGAGCAGTACTTC
TRBJ1-1	.	.	TRBV4-1	CASAREGVNTEAFF	TGCGCCAGCGCCAGGGAGGGGGTGAACACTGAAGCTTTCTTT
TRBJ2-1	.	.	TRBV6-6	CASSDPQVDEQFF	TGTGCCAGCAGTGACCCACAGGTCGATGAGCAGTTCTTC
TRBJ1-1	.	TRBD1	TRBV19	CASSMTGTVVTEAFF	TGTGCCAGTAGTATGACCGGGACAGTGGTCACTGAAGCTTTCTTT
TRBJ2-7	.	.	TRBV19	CASSVRSGDEQYF	TGTGCCAGTAGTGTGAGGAGCGGTGACGAGCAGTACTTC
TRBJ1-5	.	TRBD1	TRBV10-3	CAISAGQGAGQPQHF	TGTGCCATCAGTGCGGGACAGGGGGCAGGTCAGCCCCAGCATTTT
TRBJ2-7	.	TRBD1	TRBV6-5	CASSYDRGRNEQYF	TGTGCCAGCAGTTATGACAGGGGGCGAAACGAGCAGTACTTC
TRBJ1-5	.	.	TRBV19	CASSIDRSNQPQHF	TGTGCCAGTAGTATCGACAGGTCTAATCAGCCCCAGCATTTT
TRBJ2-3	many	TRBD2	TRBV9	CASSVVRGRTDTQYF	TGTGCCAGCAGCGTAGTGCGGGGGAGGACAGATACGCAGTATTTT
TRBJ2-1	.	TRBD2	TRBV10-1	CASSEPGGPDNEQFF	TGCGCCAGCAGTGAGCCGGGGGGGCCTGACAATGAGCAGTTCTTC
TRBJ1-2	.	TRBD1	TRBV29-1	CSVEVAGGGYTF	TGCAGCGTTGAGGTGGCAGGGGGAGGCTACACCTTC
TRBJ2-6	.	.	TRBV6-6	CASSPTSRSGANVLTF	TGTGCCAGCAGCCCGACGTCCAGGTCTGGGGCCAACGTCCTGACTTTC